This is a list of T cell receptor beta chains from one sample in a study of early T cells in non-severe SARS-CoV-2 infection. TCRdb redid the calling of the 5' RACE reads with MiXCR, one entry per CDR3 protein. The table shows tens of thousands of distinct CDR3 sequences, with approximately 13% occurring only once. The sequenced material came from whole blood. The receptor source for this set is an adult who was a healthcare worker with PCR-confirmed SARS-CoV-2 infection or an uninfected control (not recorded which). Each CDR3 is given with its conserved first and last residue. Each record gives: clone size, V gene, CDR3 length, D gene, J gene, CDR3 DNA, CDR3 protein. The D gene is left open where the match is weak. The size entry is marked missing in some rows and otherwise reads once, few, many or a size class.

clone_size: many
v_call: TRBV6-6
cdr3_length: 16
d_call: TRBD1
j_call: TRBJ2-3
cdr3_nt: TGTGCCAGCAGCCTCCATCGGGGACAGAGCACAGATACGCAGTATTTT
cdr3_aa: CASSLHRGQSTDTQYF

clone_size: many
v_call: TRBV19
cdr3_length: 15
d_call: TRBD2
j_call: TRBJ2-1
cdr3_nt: TGTGCCAGTAGTCCTAGCGGGAGGACTTACAATGAGCAGTTCTTC
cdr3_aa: CASSPSGRTYNEQFF

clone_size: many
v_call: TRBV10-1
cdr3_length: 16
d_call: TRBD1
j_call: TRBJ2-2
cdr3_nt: TGCGCCAGCAGTGAAAACCCGGGACAGGGGGCCGGGGAGCTGTTTTTT
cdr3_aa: CASSENPGQGAGELFF

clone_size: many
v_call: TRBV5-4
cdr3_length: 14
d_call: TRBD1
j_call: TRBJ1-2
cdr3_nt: TGTGCCAGCAGCTTACCCGGGACAGGCTATGGCTACACCTTC
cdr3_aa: CASSLPGTGYGYTF

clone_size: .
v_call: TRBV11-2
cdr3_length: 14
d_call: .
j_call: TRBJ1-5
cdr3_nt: TGTGCCAGCAGCTTAGGGGGGGCCAATCAGCCCCAGCATTTT
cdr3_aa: CASSLGGANQPQHF

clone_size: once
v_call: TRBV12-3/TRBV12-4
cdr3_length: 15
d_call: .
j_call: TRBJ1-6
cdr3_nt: TGTGCCAGCCGCTCCCGGGAGGTCGGGAATTCACCCCTCCACTTT
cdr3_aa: CASRSREVGNSPLHF

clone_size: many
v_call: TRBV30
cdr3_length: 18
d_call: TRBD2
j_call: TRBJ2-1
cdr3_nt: TGTGCCTGGAGTGTACTATTCAGCGGGAGGATCCGCTACAATGAGCAGTTCTTC
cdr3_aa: CAWSVLFSGRIRYNEQFF

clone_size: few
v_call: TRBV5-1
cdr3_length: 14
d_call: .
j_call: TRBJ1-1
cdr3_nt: TGCGCCAGCAGCTTGGATCAGGGGCCGTCTGAAGCTTTCTTT
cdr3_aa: CASSLDQGPSEAFF

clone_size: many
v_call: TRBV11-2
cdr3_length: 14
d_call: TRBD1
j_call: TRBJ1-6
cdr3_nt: TGTGCCAGCAGAAGACAGGGGGCGATCTCCCCCCTCCACTTT
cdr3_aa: CASRRQGAISPLHF

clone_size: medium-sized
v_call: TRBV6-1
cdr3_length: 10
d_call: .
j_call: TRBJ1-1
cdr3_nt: TGTGCCAGCGGGGACGGAGAAGCTTTCTTT
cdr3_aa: CASGDGEAFF

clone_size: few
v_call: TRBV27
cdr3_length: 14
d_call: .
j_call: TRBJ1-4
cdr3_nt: TGTGCCAGCAGCCTGGGCCTTGGGATGCGGGAACTGTTTTTT
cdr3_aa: CASSLGLGMRELFF

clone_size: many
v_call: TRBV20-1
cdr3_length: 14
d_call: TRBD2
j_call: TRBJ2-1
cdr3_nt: TGCAGTGCTAGGCCTAGCGGGAGGGCCGGTGAGCAGTTCTTC
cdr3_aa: CSARPSGRAGEQFF

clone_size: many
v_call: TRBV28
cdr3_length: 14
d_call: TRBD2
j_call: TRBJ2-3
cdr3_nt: TGTGCCAGCAGTTCGGGACTAAGCACAGATACGCAGTATTTT
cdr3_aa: CASSSGLSTDTQYF

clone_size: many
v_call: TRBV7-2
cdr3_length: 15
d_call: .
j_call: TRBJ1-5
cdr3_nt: TGTGCCAGCAGACTTACAGGGATCGACAATCAGCCCCAGCATTTT
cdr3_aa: CASRLTGIDNQPQHF

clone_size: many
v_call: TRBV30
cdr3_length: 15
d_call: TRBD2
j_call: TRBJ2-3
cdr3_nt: TGTGCCTGGAGTGTAGCGGGGGGTTCGACAGATACGCAGTATTTT
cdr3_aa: CAWSVAGGSTDTQYF

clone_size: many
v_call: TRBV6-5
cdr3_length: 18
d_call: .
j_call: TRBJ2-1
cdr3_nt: TGTGCCAGCAGTTACGCCCCTCAAAGCACGAGCTCCTACAATGAGCAGTTCTTC
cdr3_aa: CASSYAPQSTSSYNEQFF

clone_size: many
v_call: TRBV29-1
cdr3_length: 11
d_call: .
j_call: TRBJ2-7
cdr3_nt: TGCAGCGTTGAGGACAGCGCCGAGCAGTACTTC
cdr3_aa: CSVEDSAEQYF

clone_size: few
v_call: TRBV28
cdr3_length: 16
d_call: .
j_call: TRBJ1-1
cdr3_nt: TGTGCCAGCAGTTTACCCTCGGGAGGGTCATACACTGAAGCTTTCTTT
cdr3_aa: CASSLPSGGSYTEAFF

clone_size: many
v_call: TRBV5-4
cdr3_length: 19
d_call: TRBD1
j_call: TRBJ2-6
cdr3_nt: TGTGCCAGCAGCTTGGGAGACAGGGGCTTTGGAACTGGGGCCAACGTCCTGACTTTC
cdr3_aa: CASSLGDRGFGTGANVLTF

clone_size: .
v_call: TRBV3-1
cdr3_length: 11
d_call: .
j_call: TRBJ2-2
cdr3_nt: TGTGCCAGCTCCCACACCGGGGAGCTGTTTTTT
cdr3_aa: CASSHTGELFF

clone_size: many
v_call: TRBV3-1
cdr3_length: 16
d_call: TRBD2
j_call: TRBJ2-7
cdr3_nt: TGTGCCAGCAGCCAAGCCGTTACTAGCGGGAGCTACGAGCAGTACTTC
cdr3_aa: CASSQAVTSGSYEQYF

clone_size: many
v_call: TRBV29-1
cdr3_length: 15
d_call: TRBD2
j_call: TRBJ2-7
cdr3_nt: TGCAGCGTTGAAGATCGGACTAGCGTATCCTACGAGCAGTACTTC
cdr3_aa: CSVEDRTSVSYEQYF

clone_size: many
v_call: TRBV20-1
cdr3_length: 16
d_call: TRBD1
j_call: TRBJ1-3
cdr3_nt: TGCAGTGCTAGTCCAATCGACCGGGACAGGGGAGGCACCATATATTTT
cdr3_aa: CSASPIDRDRGGTIYF

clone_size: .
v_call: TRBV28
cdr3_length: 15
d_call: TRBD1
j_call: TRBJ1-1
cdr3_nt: TGTGCCAGCAGTTTATCGTGGACAGGGAGCACTGAAGCTTTCTTT
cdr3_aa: CASSLSWTGSTEAFF

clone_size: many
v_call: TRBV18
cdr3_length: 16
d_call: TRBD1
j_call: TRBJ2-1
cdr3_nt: TGTGCCAGCTCACCACCGGGGCAGGGGGCCTTTGGTGAGCAGTTCTTC
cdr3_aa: CASSPPGQGAFGEQFF

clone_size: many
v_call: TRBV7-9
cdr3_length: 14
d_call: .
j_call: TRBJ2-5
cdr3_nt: TGTGCCAGCAGCTTATTCAGTTCCCAAGAGACCCAGTACTTC
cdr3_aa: CASSLFSSQETQYF

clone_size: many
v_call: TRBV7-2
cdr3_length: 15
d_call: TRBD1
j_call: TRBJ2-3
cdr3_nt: TGTGCCAGCAGTCCGACTGGACAGGGCACAGATACGCAGTATTTT
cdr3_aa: CASSPTGQGTDTQYF